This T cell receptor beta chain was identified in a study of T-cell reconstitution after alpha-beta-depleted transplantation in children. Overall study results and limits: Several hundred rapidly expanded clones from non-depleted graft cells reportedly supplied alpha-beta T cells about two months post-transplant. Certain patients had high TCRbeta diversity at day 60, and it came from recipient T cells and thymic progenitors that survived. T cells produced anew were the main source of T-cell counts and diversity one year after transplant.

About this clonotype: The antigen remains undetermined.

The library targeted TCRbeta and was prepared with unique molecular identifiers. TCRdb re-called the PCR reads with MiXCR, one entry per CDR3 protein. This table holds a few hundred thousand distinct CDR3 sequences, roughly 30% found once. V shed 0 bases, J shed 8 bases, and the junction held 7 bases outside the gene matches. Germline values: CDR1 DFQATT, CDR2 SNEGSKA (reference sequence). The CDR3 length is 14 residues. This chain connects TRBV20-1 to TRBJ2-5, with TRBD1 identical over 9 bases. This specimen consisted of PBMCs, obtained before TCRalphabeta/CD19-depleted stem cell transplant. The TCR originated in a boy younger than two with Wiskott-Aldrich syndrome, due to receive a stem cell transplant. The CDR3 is CSARDTGGLETQYF. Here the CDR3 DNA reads TGCAGTGCTAGAGATACAGGGGGCTTAGAAACCCAGTACTTC.